These 15 T cell receptor beta chains were sequenced from one sample in a study of T cell responses to AZD1222 COVID-19 vaccine. Libraries were prepared by immunoSEQ multiplex PCR; TCRdb keeps only in-frame clonotypes and omits some of them. The top ten clones hold 20% to 25% of a sample with tens of thousands of clones, approximately 80% of them seen once. Here the sequenced sample was peripheral blood, taken on day 0 of AZD1222 vaccination. The receptors were gathered from an adult in good health.

As for this clone: This sample also contains other DNA sequences that code for the same CDR3. The gene calls are TRBV28 and TRBJ2-7; D might be TRBD1 (6 bases). V dropped 4 bases and J dropped 2 bases, with 6 bases sitting between them. The germline gives CDR1 MDHEN, CDR2 SYDVKM. The CDR3 loop spans 12 amino acids. The DNA of the CDR3 is TGTGCCAGCAGTTCAGGGGCCTACGAGCAGTACTTC. Protein product: CASSSGAYEQYF.

The chain carries TRBV19 and TRBJ1-1, with D maybe TRBD1 (5 bases). Trimming removed 7 bases from V and 5 bases from J, with 14 bases in between. This CDR3 has 13 residues. Per germline, CDR1 LNHDA and CDR2 SQIVND (reference sequence). CDR3 region: CASTWEGYTEAFF. The CDR3 bases are TGTGCCAGTACCTGGGAGGGGTATACTGAAGCTTTCTTT.

The chain links TRBV7-8 to TRBJ2-1; no reliable D call. Per germline, CDR1 SGHVS and CDR2 FQNEAQ. V lost 3 bases, J lost 3 bases, and 15 bases lay in between. This CDR3 has 16 amino acids. CDR3 protein: CASSFLVTTGYNEQFF. CDR3 coding DNA: TGTGCCAGCAGCTTCTTAGTGACAACTGGCTACAATGAGCAGTTCTTC.

By its share, this clone is medium-sized. The genes are TRBV5-4 and TRBJ1-2, with D maybe TRBD1 (5 bases). The CDR3 length is 13 residues. Germline CDR1 reads SGHNT; CDR2 reads YYREEE (reference sequence). Trimming left V 2 bases short and J 4 bases short, with 9 bases between. CDR3 in amino acids: CASSLDRFYGYTF. The DNA for the CDR3 is TGTGCCAGCAGCTTAGACAGATTCTATGGCTACACCTTC.

The J gene is TRBJ2-1, the V gene TRBV7-8; D might be TRBD2 (6 bases). V was clipped by 6 bases and J by 5 bases, with 14 bases between them. The CDR3 sequence is 14 residues long. Germline CDR1 and CDR2: SGHVS and FQNEAQ. The CDR3 is CASSTRGADNEQFF. CDR3 DNA sequence: TGTGCCAGCAGTACTCGCGGGGCCGACAATGAGCAGTTCTTC. The full variable domain, its missing parts supplied by reference TRBV7-8 and TRBJ2-1, is GAGVSQSPRYKVAKRGQDVALRCDPISGHVSLFWYQQALGQGPEFLTYFQNEAQLDKSGLPSDRFFAERPEGSVSTLKIQRTQQEDSAVYLCASSTRGADNEQFFGPGTRLTVL.

This clone was detected only a few times. The chain uses TRBV18 and TRBJ2-3; possible D gene TRBD2, 6 bases. The CDR3 totals 15 residues. The V gene's germline CDR1 is KGHSH and CDR2 LQKENI. Trimming removed 4 bases at V and 1 base at J, with 12 bases between. The CDR3 loop reads CASSRGTPGTDTQYF. DNA of the CDR3: TGTGCCAGCTCACGGGGGACTCCGGGCACAGATACGCAGTATTTT.

The chain has TRBV28 and TRBJ1-2; tentatively, D is TRBD1 (5 bases). Germline CDR1 reads MDHEN; CDR2 reads SYDVKM. V was trimmed by 4 bases and J by 1 base, leaving 10 bases between them. This CDR3 region has 14 residues. DNA for the CDR3: TGTGCCAGCAGTTCCCCCCAGGGTAACTATGGCTACACCTTC. It is translated as CASSSPQGNYGYTF.

This clone has just one count. This chain links TRBV11-2 with TRBJ1-2; D is unclear. The CDR3 is made up of 13 amino acids. Trimming removed 5 bases from V and 8 bases from J, with 15 bases in between. Germline CDR1 SGHAT, CDR2 FQNNGV. CDR3 protein: CASSHNLRLGYTF. Here the CDR3 DNA reads TGTGCCAGCAGCCATAACCTACGGTTAGGCTACACCTTC.

The V and J genes are TRBV19 and TRBJ1-1, with D tentatively TRBD1 (6 bases). The V and J ends lost 5 bases and 4 bases respectively, with 17 bases between them. The germline gives CDR1 LNHDA, CDR2 SQIVND (reference sequence). CDR3 length: 15 amino acids. The CDR3 sequence: CASSATPGQTTEAFF. CDR3 in DNA: TGTGCCAGTAGTGCAACGCCGGGACAAACCACTGAAGCTTTCTTT. The complete variable domain, with remaining parts taken from reference TRBV19 and TRBJ1-1, reads DGGITQSPKYLFRKEGQNVTLSCEQNLNHDAMYWYRQDPGQGLRLIYYSQIVNDFQKGDIAEGYSVSREKKESFPLTVTSAQKNPTAFYLCASSATPGQTTEAFFGQGTRLTVV.

The rearrangement uses TRBV10-1 and TRBJ1-1; no clear D. The CDR3 has 12 amino acids. Trimming took off 6 bases at V and 1 base at J, with 6 bases between the two ends. Per the germline V gene, CDR1 is WNHNN and CDR2 is SYGVQD (reference sequence). The CDR3, as DNA: TGCGCCAGCAGGGGAGGGAACACTGAAGCTTTCTTT. This sequence encodes CASRGGNTEAFF.

This rearrangement joins TRBV5-1 to TRBJ2-1; maybe TRBD2 (5 bases). V was clipped by 0 bases and J by 4 bases, with 8 bases between them. CDR3 size: 14 residues. Per the germline V gene, CDR1 is SGHRS and CDR2 is YFSETQ. CDR3 protein: CASSLGETYNEQFF. The CDR3 DNA sequence: TGCGCCAGCAGCTTGGGGGAGACGTACAATGAGCAGTTCTTC.

This clone has just one count. This chain connects TRBV5-8 to TRBJ1-1; D remains unclear. The germline V gene has CDR1 SGHTS and CDR2 YDEGEE. The CDR3 length is 10 residues. The ends were cut back, 4 bases at V and 10 bases at J, with 8 bases in the middle. The CDR3 nucleotides read TGTGCCAGCAGCGGAAACAGAGCTTTCTTT. It specifies CASSGNRAFF. The variable domain in full, completed from reference TRBV5-8 and TRBJ1-1, reads EAGVTQSPTHLIKTRGQQATLRCSPISGHTSVYWYQQALGLGLQFLLWYDEGEERNRGNFPPRFSGRQFPNYSSELNVNALELEDSALYLCASSGNRAFFGQGTRLTVV.

The rearrangement links TRBV6-5 to TRBJ1-1, with D perhaps matching TRBD1 (6 bases). V was shortened by 0 bases and J by 1 base, with 9 bases between the two germline ends. The germline V gene has CDR1 MNHEY and CDR2 SVGAGI. The CDR3 has 15 residues. In nucleotides, the CDR3 is TGTGCCAGCAGTTACTCCGCGACAGGGAACACTGAAGCTTTCTTT. Translated, it gives CASSYSATGNTEAFF.

This sequence joins TRBV3-1 (or the pseudogene TRBV3-2) and TRBJ1-6; tentatively, D is TRBD1 (5 bases). This CDR3 has 16 residues. Trimming pared 4 bases from V and 4 bases from J, leaving 14 bases between. The germline V gene encodes CDR1 LGHDT and CDR2 YNNKEL (reference sequence). The CDR3 region is CASSPPGTGYNSPLHF. The CDR3 DNA reads as TGTGCCAGCAGCCCGCCCGGGACGGGGTATAATTCACCCCTCCACTTT.

This chain connects TRBV27 to TRBJ2-3; TRBD2 aligns across 8 bases. Germline CDR1 reads MNHEY; CDR2 reads SMNVEV (reference sequence). Trimming cost V 6 bases and J 6 bases; bases outside gene matches: 8. There are 14 residues in the CDR3. DNA for the CDR3: TGTGCCAGCAGCTTAAGCGGGAGAATCGATACGCAGTATTTT. Translated: CASSLSGRIDTQYF.